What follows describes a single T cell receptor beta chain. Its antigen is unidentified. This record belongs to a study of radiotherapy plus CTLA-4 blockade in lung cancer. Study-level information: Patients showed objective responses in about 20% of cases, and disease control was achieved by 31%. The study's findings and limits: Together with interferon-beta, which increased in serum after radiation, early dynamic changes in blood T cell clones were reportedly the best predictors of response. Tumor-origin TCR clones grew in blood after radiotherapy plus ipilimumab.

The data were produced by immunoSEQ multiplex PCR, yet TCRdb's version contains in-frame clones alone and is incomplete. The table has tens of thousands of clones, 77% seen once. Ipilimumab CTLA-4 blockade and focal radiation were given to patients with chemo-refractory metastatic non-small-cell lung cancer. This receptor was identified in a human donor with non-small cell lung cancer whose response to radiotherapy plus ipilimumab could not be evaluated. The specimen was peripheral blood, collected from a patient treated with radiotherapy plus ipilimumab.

The CDR3 bases are TGTGCCAGCAGTCCTTCCCAGGGGCCGATCAAGCAGTTCTTC. Amino acid sequence: CASSPSQGPIKQFF. J is TRBJ2-1 and V is TRBV27, with a tentative D call TRBD1 (6 bases). V was clipped by 5 bases and J by 11 bases, with 19 bases between them. Germline lookup yields CDR1 MNHEY and CDR2 SMNVEV (reference sequence). The CDR3 has 14 residues.